The 22 T cell receptor beta chains below come from one sample, sequenced in a study of blood T cell repertoires in COVID-19. Data came from immunoSEQ multiplex PCR; TCRdb stores just in-frame clones and leaves some out. The data contain hundreds of thousands of clones, roughly 89% of them singletons. The material sequenced was peripheral blood. The receptors here all came from a woman in her 30s with COVID-19, enrolled during active disease.

The genes are TRBV5-1 and TRBJ2-5; the D gene is possibly TRBD1 (6 bases). This CDR3 contains 13 residues. Per the germline V gene, CDR1 is SGHRS and CDR2 is YFSETQ. V shed 3 bases and J shed 0 bases, with 6 bases lying between them. The CDR3 DNA reads as TGCGCCAGCAGCTGGGACAACCAAGAGACCCAGTACTTC. As protein: CASSWDNQETQYF. The full variable domain, rest sourced from reference TRBV5-1 and TRBJ2-5, is KAGVTQTPRYLIKTRGQQVTLSCSPISGHRSVSWYQQTPGQGLQFLFEYFSETQRNKGNFPGRFSGRQFSNSRSEMNVSTLELGDSALYLCASSWDNQETQYFGPGTRLLVL.

The V and J genes are TRBV29-1 and TRBJ1-2, with D uncertain. Trimming pared 3 bases from V and 7 bases from J, leaving 6 bases between. Per germline, CDR1 SQVTM and CDR2 ANQGSEA. This CDR3 has 10 amino acids. Here the CDR3 DNA reads TGCAGCGTTGAGGCGGGTGGCTACACCTTC. This sequence encodes CSVEAGGYTF.

The rearrangement uses TRBV6-1 and TRBJ2-5; no definite D call. Trimming removed 0 bases at V and 5 bases at J, with 13 bases between. This CDR3 contains 15 residues. CDR1 is MNHNS and CDR2 is SASEGT in the germline V gene. In DNA, the CDR3 is TGTGCCAGCAGTGAAGCCCGAGGTTTTGCGGAGACCCAGTACTTC. Translating it yields CASSEARGFAETQYF.

Only one count was recorded for this clone. This rearrangement joins TRBV7-2 to TRBJ1-2; a possible D gene is TRBD1 (6 bases). This CDR3 comprises 13 residues. V was shortened by 5 bases and J by 2 bases, with 9 bases between the two germline ends. CDR1 and CDR2 (germline): SGHTA, FQGNSA. The CDR3 bases are TGTGCCAGCAGCAAAGACAGGAACTATGGCTACACCTTC. Translated: CASSKDRNYGYTF.

This clone was found once. This rearrangement joins TRBV4-1 to TRBJ2-1; possibly TRBD1 for D (6 bases). Germline CDR1 is MGHRA and CDR2 is YSYEKL. The CDR3 extends over 12 amino acids. The V gene lost 4 bases and the J gene lost 8 bases, with 9 bases spanning the gap. The CDR3 coding sequence is TGCGCCAGCAGCCCACAGGGACATGAGCAGTTCTTC. As protein: CASSPQGHEQFF.

V gene TRBV15 combines with J gene TRBJ1-2; 10 bases map to TRBD1. The CDR3 length is 17 residues. Germline V gene data show CDR1 as LNHNV and CDR2 as YYDKDF (reference sequence). V was clipped by 5 bases and J by 2 bases; unmatched bases: 11. The CDR3 DNA reads as TGTGCCACCAGCGACCGGGACAGGGGACCGACCAACTATGGCTACACCTTC. Residues: CATSDRDRGPTNYGYTF.

The chain couples TRBV6-5 to TRBJ1-4; D is uncertain. V was cut by 6 bases and J by 7 bases, with 18 bases left in between. Germline lookup yields CDR1 MNHEY and CDR2 SVGAGI. The CDR3 runs to 15 residues. CDR3 in amino acids: CASREGNIRGEKLFF. CDR3 DNA: TGTGCCAGCAGGGAGGGAAATATCCGAGGTGAAAAACTGTTTTTT.

About this clone itself: Because the CDR3 is missing its conserved closing phenylalanine or tryptophan, this is likely a read error. No DNA is shown, since the ends of the CDR3 on it are uncertain; the CDR3 is the one TCRdb lists. The CDR3 is CASSVGTGEL. V gene TRBV6-4 combines with J gene TRBJ1-2; the D segment call TRBD1 is taken from the table without a DNA check. Germline V gene lookup returns CDR1 MRHNA and CDR2 SNTAGT. The CDR3 adds up to 10 amino acids, both ends counted.

This clone has a handful of counts. The J gene is TRBJ1-6, the V gene TRBV19; D uncertain. The CDR3 runs to 17 residues. The V end was cut by 2 bases, the J end by 0 bases, with 11 bases between. Germline V gives CDR1 LNHDA, CDR2 SQIVND (reference sequence). CDR3 DNA sequence: TGTGCCAGTAGTATAACCCTTCCGAGCTCCTATAATTCACCCCTCCACTTT. Its translation is CASSITLPSSYNSPLHF.

This clone was picked up many times. Other DNA sequences in this sample translate to the same CDR3. This chain connects TRBV5-1 to TRBJ1-5, with 9 bases aligning to TRBD1. Trimming at V came to 4 bases and at J to 4 bases, leaving 3 bases not matched to a gene. The CDR3 has 14 amino acids. CDR1 and CDR2 (germline): SGHRS, YFSETQ. CDR3 protein: CASSPGTGNQPQHF. The CDR3 bases are TGCGCCAGCAGCCCGGGGACAGGGAATCAGCCCCAGCATTTT.

This chain joins TRBV5-1 and TRBJ2-2; TRBD1 agrees at 7 bases. The junction had 4 bases not matched to a gene; V was cut back by 7 bases and J by 4 bases. The germline V gene has CDR1 SGHRS and CDR2 YFSETQ. The CDR3 has 13 amino acids. The CDR3 region is CASGQDFTGELFF. CDR3 sequence (DNA): TGCGCCAGCGGACAGGATTTCACCGGGGAGCTGTTTTTT.

This CDR3 is CASSYSDRGYSNQPQHF. The CDR3 DNA sequence: TGTGCCAGCAGTTACTCGGACAGGGGATATAGCAATCAGCCCCAGCATTTT. J is TRBJ1-5 and V is TRBV6-2 or TRBV6-3; 9 nucleotides match TRBD1. Germline V gene sequence: CDR1 MNHEY, CDR2 SVGEGT. Losses at the gene ends were 0 bases for V and 0 bases for J; bases not matched to a gene: 3. There are 17 residues in the CDR3.

The rearrangement joins TRBV5-1 to TRBJ2-7; 7 bases are shared with TRBD1. The CDR3 runs 15 residues. Germline values: CDR1 SGHRS, CDR2 YFSETQ. The V segment lost 0 bases and the J segment 3 bases; nucleotides outside the gene matches: 6. CDR3: CASSLETGFLYEQYF. For the CDR3, the DNA is TGCGCCAGCAGCTTGGAGACAGGGTTCCTCTACGAGCAGTACTTC.

The chain uses TRBV6-5 and TRBJ1-2; D is unresolved. Germline V gene data show CDR1 as MNHEY and CDR2 as SVGAGI. Deletions cut 10 bases from V and 7 bases from J, with 19 bases between. The CDR3 has 13 amino acids. This CDR3 reads CATVALGNGGYTF. The CDR3 coding sequence is TGTGCCACAGTAGCCCTCGGTAATGGTGGCTACACCTTC.

The V call is TRBV2, the J call TRBJ1-5; unclear D gene. V lost 5 bases, J lost 4 bases, and 18 bases lay in between. The CDR3 runs to 16 residues. Germline V gives CDR1 SNHLY, CDR2 FYNNEI. The chain's CDR3 is CASSNSPISFNQPQHF. As DNA, the CDR3 is TGTGCCAGCAGTAACAGCCCAATTTCCTTTAATCAGCCCCAGCATTTT.

The chain links TRBV2 to TRBJ2-1, with a weak D call TRBD2 (5 bases). The CDR3 has 13 amino acids. Germline values: CDR1 SNHLY, CDR2 FYNNEI. Trimming left V 4 bases short and J 10 bases short, with 14 bases between. The CDR3 sequence: CASSASRGWEQFF. The CDR3 nucleotides read TGTGCCAGCAGTGCAAGCCGGGGTTGGGAGCAGTTCTTC.

The chain employs TRBV9 and TRBJ2-3; 7 positions agree with TRBD2. Germline CDR1 reads SGDLS; CDR2 reads YYNGEE. The CDR3 covers 20 residues. Trimming cost V 0 bases and J 0 bases; bases outside gene matches: 16. CDR3 coding DNA: TGTGCCAGCAGCGTAGGCCCCGTACTCTGGGCGGGGGAGAGCACAGATACGCAGTATTTT. It is translated as CASSVGPVLWAGESTDTQYF.

The V gene is TRBV7-9, the J gene TRBJ2-7, with a tentative D call TRBD2 (6 bases). Germline assignment: CDR1 SEHNR and CDR2 FQNEAQ (reference sequence). CDR3 size: 12 residues. Trimming stripped 3 bases from V and 7 bases from J, with 10 bases between. The CDR3 coding sequence is TGTGCCAGCAGCTTCGGGGCGGGGGAGCAGTACGTC. This codes for CASSFGAGEQYV.

The V and J genes are TRBV5-6 and TRBJ2-2, with D tentatively TRBD1 (6 bases). Trimming removed 6 bases from V and 1 base from J, with 13 bases in between. The V gene's germline CDR1 is SGHDT and CDR2 YYEEEE. The CDR3 runs to 15 residues. This chain's CDR3 is CASILWGLNTGELFF. CDR3 nucleotides: TGTGCCAGCATCCTGTGGGGGCTGAACACCGGGGAGCTGTTTTTT.

The V gene is TRBV7-9, the J gene TRBJ2-1; 13 bases are a match to TRBD2. The CDR3 covers 15 residues. Germline V gene sequence: CDR1 SEHNR, CDR2 FQNEAQ (reference sequence). Trimming removed 8 bases from V and 8 bases from J; junction bases left unmatched: 9. CDR3 nucleotides: TGTGCCAGCGCGAGCACTAGCGGGGGGGCCTATGAGCAGTTCTTC. It yields the protein CASASTSGGAYEQFF. Using reference TRBV7-9 and TRBJ2-1 for the parts outside the CDR3, the full variable domain is DTGVSQNPRHKITKRGQNVTFRCDPISEHNRLYWYRQTLGQGPEFLTYFQNEAQLEKSRLLSDRFSAERPKGSFSTLEIQRTEQGDSAMYLCASASTSGGAYEQFFGPGTRLTVL.

The J gene is TRBJ2-3, the V gene TRBV6-4, with 9 nucleotides matching TRBD1. The CDR3 length is 13 residues. Germline lookup yields CDR1 MRHNA and CDR2 SNTAGT. V lost 4 bases and J lost 5; bases outside the gene matches: 1. CDR3 nucleotide sequence: TGTGCCAGCAGTGGACAGGGGGGAGATACGCAGTATTTT. Residues: CASSGQGGDTQYF.

The chain carries TRBV5-4 and TRBJ2-2; 9 bases are shared with TRBD1. V gave up 3 bases and J gave up 2 bases; unmatched junction bases: 5. The V gene's germline CDR1 is SGHNT and CDR2 YYREEE (reference sequence). This CDR3 spans 16 amino acids. The CDR3 DNA sequence: TGTGCCAGCAGCTCTCTGACAGGGGGAAACACCGGGGAGCTGTTTTTT. It translates to CASSSLTGGNTGELFF.